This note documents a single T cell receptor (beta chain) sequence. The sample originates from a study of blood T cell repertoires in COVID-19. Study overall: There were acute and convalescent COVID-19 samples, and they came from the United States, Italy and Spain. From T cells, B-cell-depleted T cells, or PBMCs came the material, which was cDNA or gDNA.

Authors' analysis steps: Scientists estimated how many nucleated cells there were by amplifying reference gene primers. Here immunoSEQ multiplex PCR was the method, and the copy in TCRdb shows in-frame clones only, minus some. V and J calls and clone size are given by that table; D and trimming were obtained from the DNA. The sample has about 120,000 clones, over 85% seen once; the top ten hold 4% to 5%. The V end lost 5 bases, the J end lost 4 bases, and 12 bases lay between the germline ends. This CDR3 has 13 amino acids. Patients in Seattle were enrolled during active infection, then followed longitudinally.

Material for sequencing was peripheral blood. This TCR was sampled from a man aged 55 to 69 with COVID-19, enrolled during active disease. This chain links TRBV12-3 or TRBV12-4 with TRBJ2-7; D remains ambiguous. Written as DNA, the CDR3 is TGTGCCAGCAGTCGGGTGATAACGTACGAGCAGTACTTC. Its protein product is CASSRVITYEQYF.